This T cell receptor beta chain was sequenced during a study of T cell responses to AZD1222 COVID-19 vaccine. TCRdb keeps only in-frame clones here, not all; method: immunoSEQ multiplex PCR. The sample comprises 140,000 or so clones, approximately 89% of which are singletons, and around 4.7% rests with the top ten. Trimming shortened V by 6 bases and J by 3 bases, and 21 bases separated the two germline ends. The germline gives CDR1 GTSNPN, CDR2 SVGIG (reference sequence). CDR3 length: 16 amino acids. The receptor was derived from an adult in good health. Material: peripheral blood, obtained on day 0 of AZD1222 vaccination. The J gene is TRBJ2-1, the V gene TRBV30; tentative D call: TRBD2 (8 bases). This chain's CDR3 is CACKGGGRTLYNEQFF. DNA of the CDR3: TGTGCCTGCAAAGGGGGCGGGAGGACTCTCTACAATGAGCAGTTCTTC.